One sample yielded the 31 T cell receptor beta chains listed below, sequenced in a study of T cell changes during pregnancy in multiple sclerosis. Method: immunoSEQ multiplex PCR; TCRdb's copy keeps in-frame clones and lacks some. This sample has 41,000 or so clones, with 80% to 90% found just once. Sequencing was performed on CD4+ T cells from peripheral blood mononuclear cells, taken in the first trimester of pregnancy. Receptor source: a female donor with multiple sclerosis, enrolled in a pregnancy study.

This chain uses TRBV15 with TRBJ2-1; 7 nucleotides match TRBD1. Unmatched junction bases numbered 14, after V lost 5 bases and J lost 7 bases. The CDR3 has 16 residues. CDR1 is LNHNV and CDR2 is YYDKDF in the germline V gene (reference sequence). CDR3 in amino acids: CATSAYLPGQTNEQFF. The CDR3, as DNA: TGTGCCACCAGCGCTTATCTTCCGGGACAGACTAATGAGCAGTTCTTC. Using reference TRBV15 and TRBJ2-1 for the parts outside the CDR3, the full variable domain is DAMVIQNPRYQVTQFGKPVTLSCSQTLNHNVMYWYQQKSSQAPKLLFHYYDKDFNNEADTPDNFQSRRPNTSFCFLDIRSPGLGDTAMYLCATSAYLPGQTNEQFFGPGTRLTVL.

V is TRBV9 and J is TRBJ2-1, with 11 positions matching TRBD2. V was clipped by 6 bases and J by 7 bases; unmatched bases: 6. The CDR3 is 14 residues long. Germline loops: CDR1 SGDLS, CDR2 YYNGEE. The CDR3 spells CASNDGLAGNEQFF. In nucleotides, the CDR3 is TGTGCCAGCAACGATGGACTAGCGGGTAATGAGCAGTTCTTC.

The chain has TRBV12-2 and TRBJ1-4; the table's TRBD1 call for D was not verified on the DNA. TRBV12-2 is designated a pseudogene. This CDR3 comprises 18 residues. The CDR3 nucleotides are TGTGCAAACTGGAAAACGGGACAGGGGGAATCAACTAATGAAAAACTGTTTTTT. Protein: CANWKTGQGESTNEKLFF.

The gene calls are TRBV30 and TRBJ1-1; no firm D call. Germline-derived CDR1 and CDR2 are GTSNPN and SVGIG (reference sequence). The germline V and J ends were trimmed by 6 bases and 0 bases, with 17 bases remaining between them. The CDR3 is made up of 15 amino acids. CDR3 nucleotide sequence: TGTGCCTGCCGTAGTTGGAGGAGCATGAACACTGAAGCTTTCTTT. This sequence encodes CACRSWRSMNTEAFF.

The chain links TRBV19 to TRBJ1-2, with 8 positions matching TRBD1. CDR3 length equals 12 residues. With 3 bases clipped from V and 6 bases from J, the junction kept 0 bases outside the gene matches. CDR1 and CDR2 (germline): LNHDA, SQIVND (reference sequence). In DNA, the CDR3 is TGTGCCAGTAGTATGGACAGGGATGGCTACACCTTC. Translating gives CASSMDRDGYTF. The complete variable domain, with remaining parts taken from reference TRBV19 and TRBJ1-2, reads DGGITQSPKYLFRKEGQNVTLSCEQNLNHDAMYWYRQDPGQGLRLIYYSQIVNDFQKGDIAEGYSVSREKKESFPLTVTSAQKNPTAFYLCASSMDRDGYTFGSGTRLTVV.

The V call is TRBV5-1, the J call TRBJ2-3; maybe TRBD2 (5 bases). V dropped 3 bases and J dropped 5 bases, with 16 bases sitting between them. Germline V gene data show CDR1 as SGHRS and CDR2 as YFSETQ. This CDR3 contains 15 residues. CDR3 sequence (DNA): TGCGCCAGCAGCTCCGGACTGAGAGTGGAAGATACGCAGTATTTT. Translating it yields CASSSGLRVEDTQYF.

CDR3 in amino acids: CASSLKQGNEKLFF. The CDR3 coding sequence is TGTGCCAGCAGCTTAAAGCAGGGGAATGAAAAACTGTTTTTT. This chain joins TRBV13 and TRBJ1-4, with D possibly TRBD1 on 6 matching bases. From germline, CDR1 is PRHDT and CDR2 FYEKMQ (reference sequence). The CDR3 loop spans 14 amino acids. V shed 2 bases and J shed 5 bases, with 9 bases lying between them.

The chain joins TRBV5-1 to TRBJ2-2; 7 nucleotides line up with TRBD1. The CDR3 loop spans 17 amino acids. V was pared by 6 bases and J by 2 bases, with 13 bases of the junction left unmatched. The germline CDR1 and CDR2 sequences are SGHRS and YFSETQ. The CDR3 spells CASTSGQPPRNTGELFF. DNA of the CDR3: TGCGCCAGCACCTCGGGACAGCCACCTCGCAACACCGGGGAGCTGTTTTTT.

The rearrangement uses TRBV28 and TRBJ2-2; 10 positions agree with TRBD1. CDR3 size: 17 residues. Trimming removed 5 bases from V and 6 bases from J; junction bases left unmatched: 12. CDR1 and CDR2 from the germline V gene are MDHEN and SYDVKM. The CDR3, as DNA: TGTGCCAGCAGTCCCGCGACAGGGGGCGGTTTATCCGGGGAGCTGTTTTTT. Amino acid sequence: CASSPATGGGLSGELFF.

The CDR3 DNA reads TGCGCCAGCAGGGCCGGCGGGCGGGAGATAAGCGGGGAGCTGTTTTTT. Translation gives CASRAGGREISGELFF. The V and J genes are TRBV5-1 and TRBJ2-2; 7 bases are shared with TRBD2. CDR3 length: 16 residues. V dropped 5 bases and J dropped 7; count of bases not matched to a gene: 14. Germline assignment: CDR1 SGHRS and CDR2 YFSETQ. The whole variable domain, filled in from reference TRBV5-1 and TRBJ2-2, reads KAGVTQTPRYLIKTRGQQVTLSCSPISGHRSVSWYQQTPGQGLQFLFEYFSETQRNKGNFPGRFSGRQFSNSRSEMNVSTLELGDSALYLCASRAGGREISGELFFGEGSRLTVL.

The V and J genes are TRBV5-1 and TRBJ2-7; 7 positions agree with TRBD2. CDR3 length: 13 amino acids. Losses at the gene ends were 2 bases for V and 4 bases for J; bases not matched to a gene: 3. CDR1 SGHRS and CDR2 YFSETQ come from the germline V gene. The CDR3 here is CASSFREAYEQYF. For the CDR3, the DNA is TGCGCCAGCAGCTTCCGGGAGGCTTACGAGCAGTACTTC.

V is TRBV5-1 and J is TRBJ2-5; 7 nucleotides match TRBD2. The CDR3 extends over 15 amino acids. CDR1 SGHRS and CDR2 YFSETQ come from the germline V gene. V lost 4 bases to trimming and J lost 5 bases; unmatched junction nucleotides: 11. The CDR3 region has the DNA TGCGCCAGCAGCCCTTCGGCGGGAGTGTTGGAGACCCAGTACTTC. Encoded protein: CASSPSAGVLETQYF.

The chain recombines TRBV28 with TRBJ2-1, with 13 bases identical to TRBD2. V lost 5 bases and J lost 8; bases outside the gene matches: 6. Germline lookup yields CDR1 MDHEN and CDR2 SYDVKM. The CDR3 sequence is 15 residues long. The DNA of the CDR3 is TGTGCCAGCAGTGCCCCGGGACTAGCGGGGCATGAGCAGTTCTTC. Its translation is CASSAPGLAGHEQFF.

The V gene is TRBV7-9, the J gene TRBJ2-2, with 10 bases aligning to TRBD2. CDR3 length equals 14 residues. V gave up 7 bases and J gave up 4 bases; unmatched junction bases: 3. Germline-derived CDR1 and CDR2 are SEHNR and FQNEAQ (reference sequence). Written as DNA, the CDR3 is TGTGCCAGCATCCCTAGCGGGAGCACCGGGGAGCTGTTTTTT. Its translation is CASIPSGSTGELFF.

The chain combines TRBV5-1 with TRBJ2-5; 13 bases fit TRBD2. The DNA end favors TRBJ2-7, so the J call may be wrong. This CDR3 is built from 16 residues. The germline V gene has CDR1 SGHRS and CDR2 YFSETQ. The CDR3 here is CASSPTGLAGFNEQYF. Here the CDR3 DNA reads TGCGCCAGCAGCCCTACGGGACTAGCGGGATTCAACGAGCAGTACTTC.

The J gene is TRBJ2-1, the V gene TRBV10-3; 7 bases match TRBD2. Germline CDR1 and CDR2: ENHRY and SYGVKD. The V and J ends lost 4 bases and 2 bases, in that order; junction bases with no gene match: 8. This CDR3 spans 16 amino acids. The CDR3 is CAISGQAGLTYNEQFF. The CDR3 nucleotides are TGTGCCATCAGTGGACAAGCGGGATTAACCTACAATGAGCAGTTCTTC.

The chain has TRBV5-1 and TRBJ2-1; TRBD2 is a possible D gene (7 bases). CDR3 length equals 14 residues. Germline V gives CDR1 SGHRS, CDR2 YFSETQ. Trimming removed 4 bases at V and 8 bases at J, with 16 bases between. This CDR3 reads CASSTGPGGDEQFF. Here the CDR3 DNA reads TGCGCCAGCAGCACGGGCCCGGGGGGCGATGAGCAGTTCTTC.

This clone was observed a single time. J is TRBJ2-3 and V is TRBV7-2, with no clear D. Germline CDR1 and CDR2: SGHTA and FQGNSA. This CDR3 is built from 12 residues. Trimming pared 6 bases from V and 0 bases from J, leaving 4 bases between. The CDR3 sequence: CASRTSTDTQYF. DNA of the CDR3: TGTGCCAGCAGAACTAGCACAGATACGCAGTATTTT.

The V call is TRBV10-3, the J call TRBJ2-3; a possible D gene is TRBD2 (5 bases). The germline V gene has CDR1 ENHRY and CDR2 SYGVKD. Between the trimmed V and J ends, which lost 10 bases and 0 bases, there was a span of 11 bases. CDR3 length: 13 amino acids. CDR3 residues: CATRGGSTDTQYF. In nucleotides, the CDR3 is TGTGCCACCCGGGGTGGTAGCACAGATACGCAGTATTTT.

V usage is TRBV27 and J usage is TRBJ1-5; TRBD1 agrees at 7 bases. The CDR3 contains 17 residues. Per the germline V gene, CDR1 is MNHEY and CDR2 is SMNVEV (reference sequence). The junction had 10 bases not matched to a gene; V was cut back by 5 bases and J by 0 bases. The CDR3 loop reads CASSREGTAFSNQPQHF. The CDR3 region has the DNA TGTGCCAGCAGTCGGGAAGGGACAGCATTTAGCAATCAGCCCCAGCATTTT.

This chain connects TRBV2 to TRBJ2-3; 7 nucleotides match TRBD1. The junction had 3 bases not matched to a gene; V was cut back by 6 bases and J by 3 bases. This CDR3 has 13 amino acids. The germline gives CDR1 SNHLY, CDR2 FYNNEI. DNA of the CDR3: TGTGCCAGCAGGCAGGGGGAAACAGATACGCAGTATTTT. It encodes CASRQGETDTQYF.

The J gene is TRBJ1-2, the V gene TRBV30; the match to TRBD1 covers 7 bases. The junction had 9 bases not matched to a gene; V was cut back by 4 bases and J by 7 bases. Germline V gene sequence: CDR1 GTSNPN, CDR2 SVGIG (reference sequence). The length of the CDR3 is 13 residues. The CDR3 DNA reads TGTGCCTGGACTCCCCCAGGGACAGTTGGCTACACCTTC. Translation gives CAWTPPGTVGYTF.

The gene calls are TRBV7-2 and TRBJ1-5; D possibly corresponds to TRBD1 (6 bases). V was trimmed by 1 base and J by 7 bases, leaving 8 bases between them. Looked up from germline, CDR1 is SGHTA and CDR2 is FQGNSA. The CDR3 runs 13 residues. CDR3 sequence: CASSLEQGQPQHF. Written as DNA, the CDR3 is TGTGCCAGCAGCTTAGAACAGGGACAGCCCCAGCATTTT.

The rearrangement joins TRBV5-1 to TRBJ2-7, with 8 bases matching TRBD1. The J segment lost 6 bases and the V segment lost 4 bases, leaving 3 bases of the junction unmatched. The CDR3 is 12 residues long. Germline CDR1 SGHRS, CDR2 YFSETQ. The CDR3 DNA reads as TGCGCCAGCAGCGCGACAGGGGTCGAGCAGTACTTC. Its protein product is CASSATGVEQYF.

The chain links TRBV4-2 to TRBJ2-7, with 11 bases fitting TRBD2. Looked up from germline, CDR1 is LGHNA and CDR2 is YNFKEQ. Trimming at V came to 4 bases and at J to 7 bases, leaving 3 bases not matched to a gene. The CDR3 totals 13 residues. This CDR3 reads CASSLGLAGEQYF. CDR3 bases: TGTGCCAGCAGCCTAGGACTAGCGGGTGAGCAGTACTTC.

This sequence joins TRBV14 and TRBJ1-1, with D perhaps TRBD1 (6 bases). With 5 bases removed from V and 10 bases from J, the gap between germline ends came to 17 bases. Germline values: CDR1 SGHDN, CDR2 FVKESK. The CDR3 is 13 amino acids. The DNA of the CDR3 is TGTGCCAGCAGCGATACAGGAACAGGGAGAGCTTTCTTT. This translates into CASSDTGTGRAFF.

The V call is TRBV30, the J call TRBJ2-3, with D perhaps matching TRBD2 (5 bases). Germline assignment: CDR1 GTSNPN and CDR2 SVGIG (reference sequence). The CDR3 length is 15 residues. V lost 5 bases and J 4 bases, leaving 19 bases between the germline ends. Here the CDR3 DNA reads TGTGCCTGGTGCCCGGCGGACTCGATGCCAGATACGCAGTATTTT. Its protein is CAWCPADSMPDTQYF.

In nucleotides, the CDR3 is TGTGCCAGCAGTAAGACAGGTTTGAGGACTGAAGCTTTCTTT. This translates into CASSKTGLRTEAFF. The chain recombines TRBV6-5 with TRBJ1-1; perhaps TRBD1 as D (6 bases). Germline V gene lookup returns CDR1 MNHEY and CDR2 SVGAGI. The CDR3 runs to 14 residues. V dropped 5 bases and J dropped 5 bases, with 15 bases sitting between them.

The chain carries TRBV28 and TRBJ2-7; the match to TRBD2 covers 11 bases. Germline V gene sequence: CDR1 MDHEN, CDR2 SYDVKM. The trim removed 5 bases at V and 3 bases at J, leaving 6 bases unmatched. The length of the CDR3 is 15 residues. CDR3 region: CASSLPGLAVYEQYF. CDR3 DNA: TGTGCCAGCAGTCTACCGGGACTAGCGGTCTACGAGCAGTACTTC.

V is TRBV6-6 and J is TRBJ1-3; D is ambiguous. The CDR3 length is 14 residues. Germline assignment: CDR1 MNHNY and CDR2 SVGAGI (reference sequence). Trimming shortened V by 6 bases and J by 1 base, and 10 bases separated the two germline ends. In DNA, the CDR3 is TGTGCCAGCAGCCCCACAGTGTCTGGAAACACCATATATTTT. Translating gives CASSPTVSGNTIYF.

A note on this clone: It is unclear where the CDR3 begins or ends on the DNA, so no DNA is shown, and the CDR3 is as TCRdb lists it. The rearrangement links TRBV18 to TRBJ2-2; TRBD2 was called by the table and not checked on the DNA. The germline V gene encodes CDR1 KGHSH and CDR2 LQKENI. The length of the CDR3 is 15 amino acids, counting both ends. CDR3 in amino acids: CASSRDFRRAGELFF.